This TCR beta chain was identified during a study of CD8+CD57+ T cells in acquired aplastic anemia. As for the study in general: An average of roughly 3 ug of DNA was obtained from sorted CD4+ and CD8+ cells.

In the case of this clonotype: The antigen remains undetermined.

Previously, flow cytometry had revealed CD8+CD57+ cell expansion in the patients chosen for sequencing. Patients had not yet gotten any therapy when their blood was taken for sampling. Study-wide findings and caveats: Patients and controls were not found to differ significantly in CD8+ Simpson's diversity.

The CDR3 sequence is 14 residues long. CDR1 and CDR2 (germline): DFQATT, SNEGSKA (reference sequence). The V gene lost 2 bases and the J gene lost 3 bases, with 12 bases spanning the gap. The use of genomic DNA as template underpinned the TCR beta VDJ and CDR3 profiling. TCRdb analysed the reads with MiXCR anew, one entry per CDR3 protein. The sample records fewer than 200,000 distinct CDR3 sequences, around 50% being singletons. The chain carries TRBV20-1 and TRBJ2-3; perhaps TRBD2 as D (5 bases). What was sequenced was sorted CD4+, CD8+, or CD8+CD57+ T cells (not recorded which) from PBMCs. The clonotype originates from a human donor with aplastic anemia. CDR3 sequence reads: CSARFPGNTDTQYF. CDR3 bases: TGCAGTGCTAGATTCCCCGGGAATACAGATACGCAGTATTTT.